Sequencing of this T cell receptor (beta chain) was carried out in a study of shared clonotypes between healthy human individuals. Worth noting for this clone: Its antigen is not known.

Study outcomes and limitations: Few donors limited the genetic and exposure-history diversity represented.

Subsets obtained from CD4+ cells comprised CD45RA+ naive and CD45RA-negative memory cells. Template for every sorted-subset replicate PCR totaled 150 to 250 ng DNA, around 33,000 T cell genomes. Study processing details: Without quality scores, immunoSEQ junctional reads could not be filtered like full-length reads. The repertoire was sequenced with immunoSEQ multiplex PCR; TCRdb's copy has only in-frame clones and lacks some. V, J and clone size reflect that table, while D and trimming were determined from the DNA. This table has around 1,000,000 clones, approximately 80% appearing once. The CDR3 runs to 11 residues. Germline assignment: CDR1 SGHDT and CDR2 YYEEEE. The V and J ends lost 4 bases and 7 bases respectively, with 8 bases between them.

The receptor comes from a man aged 18 to 29 in good health. Some clones in this sample may be carry-over from other donors' samples. The specimen sequenced was memory CD4+ T cells from PBMCs. As for subset: CD45RA-negative fraction. The chain joins TRBV5-6 to TRBJ1-2; D is perhaps TRBD1 (5 bases). The CDR3 loop is CASSAGSGYTF. CDR3 coding DNA: TGTGCCAGCAGCGCAGGGAGTGGCTACACCTTC.